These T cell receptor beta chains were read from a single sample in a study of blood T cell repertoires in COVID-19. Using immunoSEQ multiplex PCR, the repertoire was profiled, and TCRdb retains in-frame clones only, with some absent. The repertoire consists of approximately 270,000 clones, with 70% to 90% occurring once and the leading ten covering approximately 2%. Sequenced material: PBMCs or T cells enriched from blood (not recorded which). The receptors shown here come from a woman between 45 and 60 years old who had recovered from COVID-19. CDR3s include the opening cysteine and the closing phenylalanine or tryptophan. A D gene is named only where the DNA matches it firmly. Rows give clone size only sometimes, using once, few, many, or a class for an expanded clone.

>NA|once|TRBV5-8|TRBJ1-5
TGTGCCAGCAGCTTGGCCCGGTCAGCGCCTTATAGCAATCAGCCCCAGCATTTT
CASSLARSAPYSNQPQHF
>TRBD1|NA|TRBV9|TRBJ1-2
TGTGCCAGCACCCAGACAGGGGATAACTATGGCTACACCTTC
CASTQTGDNYGYTF
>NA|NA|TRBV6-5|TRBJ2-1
TGTGCCAGCAGTTACTCGACCGGGGGGCGCGTGAATGAGCAGTTCTTC
CASSYSTGGRVNEQFF
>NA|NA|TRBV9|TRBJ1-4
TGTGCCAGCAGCGTGGCGGGTTGGCCAGAAAAACTGTTTTTT
CASSVAGWPEKLFF
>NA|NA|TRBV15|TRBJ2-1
TGTGCCACCAGCAGAGATGGAGACAATGAGCAGTTCTTC
CATSRDGDNEQFF
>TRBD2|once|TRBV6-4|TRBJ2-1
TGTGCCAGCAGTGACCGGGTAGCGGGAGGCCCTAATGAGCAGTTCTTC
CASSDRVAGGPNEQFF
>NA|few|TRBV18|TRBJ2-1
TGTGCCAGCTCACCTAGACCCGGGAGAGTCTACAATGAGCAGTTCTTC
CASSPRPGRVYNEQFF
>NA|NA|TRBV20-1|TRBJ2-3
TGCAGTGCTAGTATCTCGGATACGCAGTATTTT
CSASISDTQYF
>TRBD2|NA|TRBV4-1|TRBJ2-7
TGCGCCAGCAGCCAGCGTAGCGGGAGGGCCTTACTCGAGCAGTACTTC
CASSQRSGRALLEQYF
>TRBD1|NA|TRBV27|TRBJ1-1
TGTGCCAGCAGTTTAACCGGGACAGGGTGGAGGAACACTGAAGCTTTCTTT
CASSLTGTGWRNTEAFF
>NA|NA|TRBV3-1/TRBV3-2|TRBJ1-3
TGTGCCAGCAGCCAAGCTAACTCTGGAAACACCATATATTTT
CASSQANSGNTIYF
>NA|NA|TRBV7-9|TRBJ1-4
TGTGCCAGCAGCTTAGGCGGTAACGAAAAACTGTTTTTT
CASSLGGNEKLFF
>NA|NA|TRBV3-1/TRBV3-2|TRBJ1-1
TGTGCCAGCAGCCGACTTATCGGGGGGAACACTGAAGCTTTCTTT
CASSRLIGGNTEAFF
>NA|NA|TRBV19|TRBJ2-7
TGTGCCAGTAGTATAACAGGCGACAGCTCCTACGAGCAGTACTTC
CASSITGDSSYEQYF
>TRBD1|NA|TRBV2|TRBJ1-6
TGTGCCAGCAGTGGACAGGGGGGAAATTCACCCCTCCACTTT
CASSGQGGNSPLHF
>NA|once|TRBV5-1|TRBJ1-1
TGCGCCAGCAGCTTGGAGGCAGGGTTAACGAAAGCTTTCTTT
CASSLEAGLTKAFF
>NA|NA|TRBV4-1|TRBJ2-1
TGCGCCAGCAGCCAAGATGTTTTGGGGACTAATGAGCAGTTCTTC
CASSQDVLGTNEQFF
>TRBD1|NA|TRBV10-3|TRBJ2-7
TGTGCCATCAACGGGGACAGGGACAATTTATACGAGCAGTACTTC
CAINGDRDNLYEQYF
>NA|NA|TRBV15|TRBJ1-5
TGTGCCACCAGCAGCCTTAGGACAGACTATCAGCCCCAGCATTTT
CATSSLRTDYQPQHF
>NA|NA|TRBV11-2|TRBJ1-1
TGTGCCAGCAGCTTATTACAGACCTACACTGAAGCTTTCTTT
CASSLLQTYTEAFF
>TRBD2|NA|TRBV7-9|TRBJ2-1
TGTGCCAGCGGGACTAGCATCGATGAGCAGTTCTTC
CASGTSIDEQFF
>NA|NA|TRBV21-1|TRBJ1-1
TGTGCCAGCAGCCTAAGATGGGCCATGGGACAGGGGGAGAACACTGAAGCTTTCTTT
CASSLRWAMGQGENTEAFF
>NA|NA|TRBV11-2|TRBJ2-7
TGTGCCAGCAGCTTAGACATCCCCTACGAGCAGTACTTC
CASSLDIPYEQYF
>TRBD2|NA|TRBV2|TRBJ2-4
TGTGCCAGCAAACTCGATAGCGGGAGCTTTGGGGTCAAAAACATTCAGTACTTC
CASKLDSGSFGVKNIQYF
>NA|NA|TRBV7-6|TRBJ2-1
TGTGCCAGCAGCTTAGTGTCGTCTGGGCCGAACTCCTACAATGAGCAGTTCTTC
CASSLVSSGPNSYNEQFF
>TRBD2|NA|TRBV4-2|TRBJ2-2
TGTGCCAGCAGCCAACGGACTAGCGGGAGGGTTTCGGGAACCGGGGAGCTGTTTTTT
CASSQRTSGRVSGTGELFF
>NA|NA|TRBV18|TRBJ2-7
TGTGCCAGCTCACCAGCGGGACGGGGTTACGAGCAGTACTTC
CASSPAGRGYEQYF
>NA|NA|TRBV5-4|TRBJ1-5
TGTGCCAGCAGCATAGACAATCAGCCCCAGCATTTT
CASSIDNQPQHF
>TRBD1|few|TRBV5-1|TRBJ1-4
TGCGCCAGCAGCTTGAAAGCCAGGGGGTATTTAACAACTAATGAAAAACTGTTTTTT
CASSLKARGYLTTNEKLFF
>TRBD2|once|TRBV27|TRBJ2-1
TGTGCCAGCACCTCCCGGACGGGACTAGCGGATTACAATGAGCAGTTCTTC
CASTSRTGLADYNEQFF
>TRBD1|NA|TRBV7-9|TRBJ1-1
TGTGCCAGCAGCCCAAGACAGGGGGCCGGAATGAACACTGAAGCTTTCTTT
CASSPRQGAGMNTEAFF
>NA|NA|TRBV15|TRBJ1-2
TGTGCCACCAGCGGTACCCGACTGGATGGCTACACCTTC
CATSGTRLDGYTF
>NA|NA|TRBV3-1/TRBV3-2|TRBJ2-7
TGTGCCAGCAGCCAAGGCTGGGGGGTTAAGGACGAGCAGTACTTC
CASSQGWGVKDEQYF
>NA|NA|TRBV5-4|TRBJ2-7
TGTGCCAGCAGCTCGGGGGGCCTCGGGGGGCTCCTTGAGCAGTACTTC
CASSSGGLGGLLEQYF
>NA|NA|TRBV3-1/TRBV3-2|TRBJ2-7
TGTGCCAGCAGCCAAGATCGGTACGAGCAGTACTTC
CASSQDRYEQYF
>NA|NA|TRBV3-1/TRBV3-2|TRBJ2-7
TGTGCCAGCAGCCAAGATCCTACCTACGAGCAGTACTTC
CASSQDPTYEQYF
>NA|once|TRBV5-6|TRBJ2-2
TGTGCCAGCAGCTTAGGGGTCTCGGACACCGGGGAGCTGTTTTTT
CASSLGVSDTGELFF
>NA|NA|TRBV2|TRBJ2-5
TGTGCCAGCAGGGGACTGCAAGAGACCCAGTACTTC
CASRGLQETQYF
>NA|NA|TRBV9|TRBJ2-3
TGTGCCAGCAGCGTAGCCGGGAGCGTCACAGATACGCAGTATTTT
CASSVAGSVTDTQYF
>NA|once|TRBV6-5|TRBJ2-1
TGTGCCAGCAGTAGCCCCCTGCCCGGACAGAATGAGCAGTTCTTC
CASSSPLPGQNEQFF
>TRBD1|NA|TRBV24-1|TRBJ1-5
TGTGCCACCAGGGACAGGGGGGATCAGCCCCAGCATTTT
CATRDRGDQPQHF
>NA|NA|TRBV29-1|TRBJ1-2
TGCAGCGTTGTGGGGACTGGGTATGGCTACACCTTC
CSVVGTGYGYTF
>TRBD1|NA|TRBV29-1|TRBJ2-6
TGCAGCGTTGAAGGAGGTGAGGGGGCTGCTGGGGCCAACGTCCTGACTTTC
CSVEGGEGAAGANVLTF
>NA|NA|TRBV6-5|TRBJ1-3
TGTGCCAGCAGCCTCACATCCGACTCTGGAAACACCATATATTTT
CASSLTSDSGNTIYF
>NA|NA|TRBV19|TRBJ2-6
TGTGCCAGTAGTATAGGCACCCAGACAAAGACTGGGGCCAACGTCCTGACTTTC
CASSIGTQTKTGANVLTF
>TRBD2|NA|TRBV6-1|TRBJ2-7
TGTGCCAGCAGTGAAGCGGCTAGCGGGAGTAGTTACGAGCAGTACTTC
CASSEAASGSSYEQYF
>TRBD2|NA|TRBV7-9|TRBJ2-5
TGTGCCAGCAGCTTAGGCAGCGGGGGCCAGTACTTC
CASSLGSGGQYF
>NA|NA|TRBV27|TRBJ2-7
TGTGCCAGCACCCCCCACTACGAGCAGTACTTC
CASTPHYEQYF
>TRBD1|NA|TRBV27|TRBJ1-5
TGTGCCAGCAGTTTTATAGGACAGGGTAGCAATCAGCCCCAGCATTTT
CASSFIGQGSNQPQHF
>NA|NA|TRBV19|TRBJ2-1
TGTGCCAGTAGAATACGAGCGGACTACTCCTACAATGAGCAGTTCTTC
CASRIRADYSYNEQFF
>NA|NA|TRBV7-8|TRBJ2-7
TGTGCCAGCAGCTTAGTTTTCGGTGTAATTGACGAGCAGTACTTC
CASSLVFGVIDEQYF
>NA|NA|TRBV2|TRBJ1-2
TGTGCCAGCAGCCTTTCCACAGGGTCAGATGGCTACACCTTC
CASSLSTGSDGYTF
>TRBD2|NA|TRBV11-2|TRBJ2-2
TGTGCCAGCAGCTCCTGGACTAGCGGGAGTACGAACACCGGGGAGCTGTTTTTT
CASSSWTSGSTNTGELFF
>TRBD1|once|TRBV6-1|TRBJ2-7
TGTGCCAGCAGTGAAGCGGGGCAGGGGGCGGACTACGAGCAGTACTTC
CASSEAGQGADYEQYF
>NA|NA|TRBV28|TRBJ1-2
TGTGCCAGCAGTCCCCCTTCAACAGGTGTCTATGGCTACACCTTC
CASSPPSTGVYGYTF
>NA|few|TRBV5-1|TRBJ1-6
TGCGCCAGCAGCTCGGGCCGGGCAGGGGAGTCACCCCTCCACTTT
CASSSGRAGESPLHF